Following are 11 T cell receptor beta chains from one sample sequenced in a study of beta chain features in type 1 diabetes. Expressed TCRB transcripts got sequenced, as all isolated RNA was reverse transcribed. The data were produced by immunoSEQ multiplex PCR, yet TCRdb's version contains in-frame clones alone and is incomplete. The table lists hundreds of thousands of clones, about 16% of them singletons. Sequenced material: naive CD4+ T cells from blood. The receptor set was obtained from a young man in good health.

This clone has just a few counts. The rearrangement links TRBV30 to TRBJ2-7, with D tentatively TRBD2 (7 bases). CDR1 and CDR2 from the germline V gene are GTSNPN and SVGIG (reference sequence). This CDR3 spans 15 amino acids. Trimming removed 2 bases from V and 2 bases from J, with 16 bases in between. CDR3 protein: CAWSRAGAPAYEQYF. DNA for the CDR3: TGTGCCTGGAGTCGCGCGGGGGCCCCCGCCTACGAGCAGTACTTC.

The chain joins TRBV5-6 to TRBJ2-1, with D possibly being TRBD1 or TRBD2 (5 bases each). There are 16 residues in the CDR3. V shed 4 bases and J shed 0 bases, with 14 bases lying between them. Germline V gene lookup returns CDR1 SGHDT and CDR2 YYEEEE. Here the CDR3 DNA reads TGTGCCAGCAGCATTACGGGACCCCTCTCCTACAATGAGCAGTTCTTC. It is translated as CASSITGPLSYNEQFF.

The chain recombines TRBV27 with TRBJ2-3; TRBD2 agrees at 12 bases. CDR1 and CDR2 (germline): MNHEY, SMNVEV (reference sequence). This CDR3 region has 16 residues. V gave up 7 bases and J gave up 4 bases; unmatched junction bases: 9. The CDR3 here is CASMASGGASADTQYF. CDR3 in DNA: TGTGCCAGCATGGCTAGCGGGGGGGCCTCGGCAGATACGCAGTATTTT.

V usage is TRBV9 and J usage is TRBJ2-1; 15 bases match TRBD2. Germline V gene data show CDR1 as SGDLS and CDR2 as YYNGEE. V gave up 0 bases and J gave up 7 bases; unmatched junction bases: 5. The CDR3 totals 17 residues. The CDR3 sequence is CASSVGTSGGASNEQFF. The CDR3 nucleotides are TGTGCCAGCAGCGTAGGGACTAGCGGGGGGGCGTCGAATGAGCAGTTCTTC. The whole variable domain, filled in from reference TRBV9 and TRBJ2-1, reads DSGVTQTPKHLITATGQRVTLRCSPRSGDLSVYWYQQSLDQGLQFLIQYYNGEERAKGNILERFSAQQFPDLHSELNLSSLELGDSALYFCASSVGTSGGASNEQFFGPGTRLTVL.

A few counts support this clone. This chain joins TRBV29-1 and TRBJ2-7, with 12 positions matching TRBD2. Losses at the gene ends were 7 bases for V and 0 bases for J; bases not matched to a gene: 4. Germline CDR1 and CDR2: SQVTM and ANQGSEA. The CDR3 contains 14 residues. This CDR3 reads CSAVTSGSSYEQYF. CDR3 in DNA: TGCAGCGCGGTGACTAGCGGGAGCTCCTACGAGCAGTACTTC.

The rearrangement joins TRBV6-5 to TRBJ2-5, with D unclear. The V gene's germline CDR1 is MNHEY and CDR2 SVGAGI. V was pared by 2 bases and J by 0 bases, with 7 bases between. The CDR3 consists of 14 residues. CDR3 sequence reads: CASSYGQDQETQYF. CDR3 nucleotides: TGTGCCAGCAGTTACGGGCAGGACCAAGAGACCCAGTACTTC.

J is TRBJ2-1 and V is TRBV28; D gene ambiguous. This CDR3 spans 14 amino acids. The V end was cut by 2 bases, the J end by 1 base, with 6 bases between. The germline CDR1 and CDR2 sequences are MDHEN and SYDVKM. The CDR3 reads CASSLVGSYNEQFF. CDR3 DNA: TGTGCCAGCAGTTTAGTAGGGTCCTACAATGAGCAGTTCTTC.

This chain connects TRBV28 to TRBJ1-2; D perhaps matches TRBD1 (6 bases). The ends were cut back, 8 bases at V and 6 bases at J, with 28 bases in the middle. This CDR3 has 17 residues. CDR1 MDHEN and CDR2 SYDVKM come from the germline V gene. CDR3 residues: CASLIPGGVGQGNGYTF. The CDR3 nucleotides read TGTGCCAGCCTCATACCGGGCGGTGTTGGCCAGGGGAATGGCTACACCTTC.

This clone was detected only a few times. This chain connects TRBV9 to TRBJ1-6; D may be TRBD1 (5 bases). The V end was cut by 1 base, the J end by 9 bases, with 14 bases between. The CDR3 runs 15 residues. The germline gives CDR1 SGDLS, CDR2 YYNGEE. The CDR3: CASSVLGALASPLHF. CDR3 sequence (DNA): TGTGCCAGCAGCGTACTCGGGGCCCTGGCTTCACCCCTCCACTTT. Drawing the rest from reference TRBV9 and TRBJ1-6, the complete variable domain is DSGVTQTPKHLITATGQRVTLRCSPRSGDLSVYWYQQSLDQGLQFLIQYYNGEERAKGNILERFSAQQFPDLHSELNLSSLELGDSALYFCASSVLGALASPLHFGNGTRLTVT.

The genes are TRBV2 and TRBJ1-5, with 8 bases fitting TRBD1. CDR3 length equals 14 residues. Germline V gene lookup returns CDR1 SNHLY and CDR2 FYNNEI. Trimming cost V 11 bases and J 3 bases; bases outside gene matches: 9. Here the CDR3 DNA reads TGTGCCTGCCGACAGGGGCGAAACAATCAGCCCCAGCATTTT. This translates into CACRQGRNNQPQHF.

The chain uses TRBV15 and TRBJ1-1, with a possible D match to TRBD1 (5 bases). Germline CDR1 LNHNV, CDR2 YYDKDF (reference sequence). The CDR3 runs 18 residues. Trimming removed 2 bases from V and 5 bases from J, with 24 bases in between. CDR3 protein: CATSRHGSLPGTRTEAFF. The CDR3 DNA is TGTGCCACCAGCAGACATGGATCCCTTCCAGGGACGCGTACTGAAGCTTTCTTT.